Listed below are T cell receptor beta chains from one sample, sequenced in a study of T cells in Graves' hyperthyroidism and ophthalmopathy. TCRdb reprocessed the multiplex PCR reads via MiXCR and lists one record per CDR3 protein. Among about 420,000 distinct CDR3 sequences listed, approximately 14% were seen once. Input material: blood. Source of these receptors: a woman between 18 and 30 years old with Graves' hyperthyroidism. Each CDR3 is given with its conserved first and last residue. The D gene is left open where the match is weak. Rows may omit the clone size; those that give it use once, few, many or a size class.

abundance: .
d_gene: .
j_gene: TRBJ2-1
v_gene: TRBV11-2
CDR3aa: CASSFLFSGDEQFF
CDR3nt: TGTGCCAGCAGCTTCCTTTTCAGTGGCGATGAGCAGTTCTTC

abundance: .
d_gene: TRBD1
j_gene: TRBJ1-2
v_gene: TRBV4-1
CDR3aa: CASSPPGQRNYGYTF
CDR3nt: TGCGCCAGCAGCCCTCCGGGACAGAGAAATTATGGCTACACCTTC

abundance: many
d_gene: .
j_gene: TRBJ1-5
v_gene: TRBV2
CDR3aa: CASRADSLNQPQHF
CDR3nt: TGTGCCAGCAGGGCAGATTCTCTCAATCAGCCCCAGCATTTT

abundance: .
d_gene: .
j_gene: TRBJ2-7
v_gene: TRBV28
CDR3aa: CASSPGRGSSPLNSLVSYEQYF
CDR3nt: TGTGCCAGCAGCCCGGGGCGAGGTTCATCTCCCTTGAACTCGTTAGTGTCCTACGAGCAGTACTTC

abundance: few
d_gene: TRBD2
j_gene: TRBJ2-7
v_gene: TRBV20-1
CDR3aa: CTNTEASGPYYEQYF
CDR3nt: TGCACCAATACAGAGGCTAGCGGGCCCTACTACGAGCAGTACTTC

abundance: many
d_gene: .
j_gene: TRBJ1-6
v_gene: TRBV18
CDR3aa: CASSPGQTHSPLHF
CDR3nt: TGTGCCAGCTCACCCGGACAGACGCATTCACCCCTCCACTTT

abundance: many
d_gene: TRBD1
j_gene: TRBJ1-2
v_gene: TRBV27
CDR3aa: CASSFQGVSNYGYTF
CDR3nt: TGTGCCAGCAGTTTCCAGGGGGTGTCTAACTATGGCTACACCTTC

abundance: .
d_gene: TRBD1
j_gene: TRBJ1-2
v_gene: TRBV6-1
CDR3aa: CASSYYRGSSLSYGYTF
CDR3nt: TGTGCCAGCAGTTATTACAGGGGGTCTTCTCTTAGCTATGGCTACACCTTC

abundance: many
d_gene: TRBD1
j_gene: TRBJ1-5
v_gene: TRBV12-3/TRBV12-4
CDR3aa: CASSPMGQYQPQHF
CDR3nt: TGTGCCAGCAGCCCCATGGGACAGTATCAGCCCCAGCATTTT

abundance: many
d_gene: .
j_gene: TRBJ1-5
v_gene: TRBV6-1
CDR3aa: CASSEERVAYEPQHF
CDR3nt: TGTGCCAGCAGTGAAGAGAGGGTAGCCTACGAGCCCCAGCATTTT

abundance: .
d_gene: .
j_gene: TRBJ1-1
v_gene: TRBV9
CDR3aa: CASSHNPGAGNTEAFF
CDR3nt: TGTGCCAGCAGCCACAATCCCGGGGCAGGGAACACTGAAGCTTTCTTT

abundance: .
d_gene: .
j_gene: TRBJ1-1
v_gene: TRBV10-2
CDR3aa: CASSGPRGPLLNTEAFF
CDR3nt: TGCGCCAGCAGTGGTCCCAGGGGTCCTCTCTTGAACACTGAAGCTTTCTTT

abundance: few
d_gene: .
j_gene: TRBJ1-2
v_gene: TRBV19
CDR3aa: CASKRGNYGYTF
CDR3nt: TGTGCCAGTAAGCGGGGAAACTATGGCTACACCTTC

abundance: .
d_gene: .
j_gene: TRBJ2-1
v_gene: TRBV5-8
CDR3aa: CASSLWGKNSYNEQFF
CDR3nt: TGTGCCAGCAGCTTGTGGGGGAAAAACTCCTACAATGAGCAGTTCTTC

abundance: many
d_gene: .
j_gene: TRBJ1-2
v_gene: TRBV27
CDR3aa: CASSLSGNYGYTF
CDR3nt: TGTGCCAGCAGTTTATCGGGGAATTATGGCTACACCTTC

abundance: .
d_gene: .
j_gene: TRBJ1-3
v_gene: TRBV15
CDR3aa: CGTSKDLSGNTIYF
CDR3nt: TGTGGCACCAGCAAGGACCTGTCTGGAAACACCATATATTTT

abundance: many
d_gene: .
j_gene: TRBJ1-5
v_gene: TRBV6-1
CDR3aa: CASSPEVGSNQPQHF
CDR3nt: TGTGCCTCATCCCCAGAGGTTGGTAGCAATCAGCCCCAGCATTTT

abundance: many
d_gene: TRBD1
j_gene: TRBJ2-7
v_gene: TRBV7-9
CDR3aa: CASSIGTGGSYEQYF
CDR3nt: TGTGCCAGCAGTATCGGGACAGGGGGCTCCTACGAGCAGTACTTC

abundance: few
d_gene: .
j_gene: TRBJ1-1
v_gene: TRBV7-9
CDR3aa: CASSSPLPARNTEAFF
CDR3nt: TGTGCCAGCAGCTCGCCCCTGCCAGCCAGAAACACTGAAGCTTTCTTT